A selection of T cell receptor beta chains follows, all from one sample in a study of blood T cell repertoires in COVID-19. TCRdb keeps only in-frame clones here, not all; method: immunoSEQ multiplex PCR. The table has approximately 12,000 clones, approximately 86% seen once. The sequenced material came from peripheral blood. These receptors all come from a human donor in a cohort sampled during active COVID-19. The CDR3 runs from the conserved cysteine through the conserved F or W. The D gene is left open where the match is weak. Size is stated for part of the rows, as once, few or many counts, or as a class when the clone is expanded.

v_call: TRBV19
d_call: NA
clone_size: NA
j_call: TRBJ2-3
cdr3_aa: CASSIDRGNTQYF
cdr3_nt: TGTGCCAGTAGTATTGACCGGGGGAATACGCAGTATTTT

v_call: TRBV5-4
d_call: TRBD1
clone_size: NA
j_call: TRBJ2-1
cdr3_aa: CASSPGTGSSYNEQFF
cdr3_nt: TGTGCCAGCAGCCCCGGGACAGGTAGTTCCTACAATGAGCAGTTCTTC

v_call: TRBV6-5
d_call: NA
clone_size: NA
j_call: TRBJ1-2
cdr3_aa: CARGANYGYTF
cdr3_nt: TGTGCCCGGGGGGCTAACTATGGCTACACCTTC

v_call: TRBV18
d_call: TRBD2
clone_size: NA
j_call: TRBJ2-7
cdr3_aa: CASSLNSLAGRTSYEQYF
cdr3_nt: TGTGCCAGCTCACTCAATTCACTAGCGGGGCGTACTTCCTACGAGCAGTACTTC

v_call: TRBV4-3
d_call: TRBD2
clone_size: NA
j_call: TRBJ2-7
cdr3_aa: CASSQAGLAGYEQYF
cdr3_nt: TGCGCCAGCAGCCAAGCAGGACTAGCGGGGTACGAGCAGTACTTC

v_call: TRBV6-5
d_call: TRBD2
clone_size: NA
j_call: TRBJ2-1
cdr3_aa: CASSYPGSGGGEQFF
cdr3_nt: TGTGCCAGCAGTTACCCGGGGAGCGGGGGAGGTGAGCAGTTCTTC

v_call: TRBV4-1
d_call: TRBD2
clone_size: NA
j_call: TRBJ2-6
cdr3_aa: CASSRPSGALSGANVLTF
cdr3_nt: TGCGCCAGCAGCCGCCCTAGCGGGGCCCTCTCTGGGGCCAACGTCCTGACTTTC

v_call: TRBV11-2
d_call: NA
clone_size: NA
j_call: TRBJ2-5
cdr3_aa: CASSLARGAGETQYF
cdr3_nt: TGTGCCAGCAGCTTAGCACGGGGGGCCGGAGAGACCCAGTACTTC

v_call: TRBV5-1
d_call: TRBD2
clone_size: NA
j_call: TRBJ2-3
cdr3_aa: CASSLAGTRQPSLRNTQYF
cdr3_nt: TGCGCCAGCAGCTTGGCCGGGACTAGGCAACCAAGTCTACGAAATACGCAGTATTTT

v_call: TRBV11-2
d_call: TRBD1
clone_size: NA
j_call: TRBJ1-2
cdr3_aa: CASSFRQGAPGGYTF
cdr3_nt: TGTGCCAGCAGCTTTCGACAGGGGGCCCCTGGGGGCTACACCTTC

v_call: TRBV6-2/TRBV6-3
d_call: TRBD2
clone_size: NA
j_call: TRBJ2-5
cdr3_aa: CASSYGLAETQYF
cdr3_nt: TGTGCCAGCAGTTATGGACTAGCTGAGACCCAGTACTTC

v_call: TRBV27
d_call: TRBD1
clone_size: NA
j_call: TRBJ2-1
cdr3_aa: CASSPGTGFSSYNEQFF
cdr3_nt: TGTGCCAGCAGTCCCGGGACAGGTTTCAGCTCCTACAATGAGCAGTTCTTC

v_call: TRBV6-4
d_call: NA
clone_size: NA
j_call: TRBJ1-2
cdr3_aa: CASSDTRYGYTF
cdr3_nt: TGTGCCAGCAGTGACACCCGGTATGGCTACACCTTC

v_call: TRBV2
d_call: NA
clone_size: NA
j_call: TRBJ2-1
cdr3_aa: CASSSRQWNEQFF
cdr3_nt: TGTGCCAGCAGTAGTCGACAGTGGAATGAGCAGTTCTTC

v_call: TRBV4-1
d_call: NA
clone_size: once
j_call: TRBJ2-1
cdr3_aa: CASSQVNSDEQFF
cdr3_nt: TGCGCCAGCAGCCAAGTGAATAGCGATGAGCAGTTCTTC

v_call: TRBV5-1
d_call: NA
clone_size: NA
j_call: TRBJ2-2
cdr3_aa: CASSLGAPTGELFF
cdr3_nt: TGCGCCAGCAGCTTGGGGGCCCCCACCGGGGAGCTGTTTTTT

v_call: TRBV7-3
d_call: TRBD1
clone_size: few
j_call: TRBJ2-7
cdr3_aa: CASSLGPQGAYEQYF
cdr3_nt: TGTGCCAGCAGCTTAGGGCCACAGGGGGCCTACGAGCAGTACTTC

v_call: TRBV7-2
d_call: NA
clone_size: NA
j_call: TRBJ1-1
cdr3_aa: CASSLLRVMNTEAFF
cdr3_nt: TGTGCCAGCAGCTTATTGCGGGTTATGAACACTGAAGCTTTCTTT

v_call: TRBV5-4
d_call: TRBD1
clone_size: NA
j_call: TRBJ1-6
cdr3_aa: CASSFRTGLNSPLHF
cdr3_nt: TGTGCCAGCAGCTTTCGGACAGGTCTAAATTCACCCCTCCACTTT

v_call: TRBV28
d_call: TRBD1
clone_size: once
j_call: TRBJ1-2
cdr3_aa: CASNFATGNYGYTF
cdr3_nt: TGTGCCAGCAACTTCGCGACAGGGAACTATGGCTACACCTTC

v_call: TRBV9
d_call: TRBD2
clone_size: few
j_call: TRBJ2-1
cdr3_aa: CASSVLASGGNEQFF
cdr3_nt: TGTGCCAGCAGCGTTTTAGCTAGCGGGGGGAATGAGCAGTTCTTC

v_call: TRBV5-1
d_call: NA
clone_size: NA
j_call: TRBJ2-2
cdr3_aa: CASSKGSGHTGELFF
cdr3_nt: TGCGCCAGCAGTAAGGGCTCAGGGCACACCGGGGAGCTGTTTTTT

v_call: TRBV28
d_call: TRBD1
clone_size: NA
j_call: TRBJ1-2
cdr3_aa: CASSTRQGASYGYTF
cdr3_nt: TGTGCCAGCAGTACCAGACAGGGGGCGAGCTATGGCTACACCTTC

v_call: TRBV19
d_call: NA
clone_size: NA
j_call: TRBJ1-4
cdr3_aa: CASSETGVTNEKLFF
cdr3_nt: TGTGCCAGTAGCGAGACAGGCGTAACTAATGAAAAACTGTTTTTT

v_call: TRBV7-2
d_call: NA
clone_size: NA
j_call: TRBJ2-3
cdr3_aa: CASTSGLGGADTQYF
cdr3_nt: TGTGCCAGCACCTCGGGACTAGGGGGCGCAGATACGCAGTATTTT

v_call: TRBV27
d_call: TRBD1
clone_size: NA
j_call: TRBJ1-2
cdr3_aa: CASRPNGQGTYGYTF
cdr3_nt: TGTGCCAGCAGGCCAAATGGACAGGGAACTTATGGCTACACCTTC

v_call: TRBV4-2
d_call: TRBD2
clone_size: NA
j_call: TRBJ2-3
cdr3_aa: CASSQEAGGPDTQYF
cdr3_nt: TGTGCCAGCAGCCAAGAAGCGGGGGGGCCAGATACGCAGTATTTT

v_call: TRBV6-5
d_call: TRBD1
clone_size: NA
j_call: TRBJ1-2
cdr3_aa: CASSDTGGYYGYTF
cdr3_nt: TGTGCCAGCAGCGATACAGGGGGCTACTATGGCTACACCTTC

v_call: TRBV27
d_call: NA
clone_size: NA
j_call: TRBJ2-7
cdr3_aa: CASSTDTFEQYF
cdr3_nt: TGTGCCAGCAGTACCGACACATTCGAGCAGTACTTC

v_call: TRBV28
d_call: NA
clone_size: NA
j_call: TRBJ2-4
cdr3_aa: CASSPPQGDKNIQYF
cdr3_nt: TGTGCCAGCAGTCCCCCACAGGGAGACAAAAACATTCAGTACTTC

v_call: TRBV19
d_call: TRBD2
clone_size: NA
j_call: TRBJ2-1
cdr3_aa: CASSERGEQFF
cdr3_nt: TGTGCCAGTAGTGAGCGGGGTGAGCAGTTCTTC

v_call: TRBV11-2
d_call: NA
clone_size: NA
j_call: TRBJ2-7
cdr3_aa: CASSLVPRESYEQYF
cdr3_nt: TGTGCCAGCAGCTTAGTACCAAGGGAGTCCTACGAGCAGTACTTC